Presented here are 13 T cell receptor beta chains from one specimen sequenced in a study of Graves' ophthalmopathy and Graves' hyperthyroidism. Amplified TCR beta CDR3 regions were obtained using RNA transcripts as template. Investigators did first-round RT-PCR with HTBI primers, then second-round multiplex PCR. Using its own MiXCR run on the multiplex PCR reads, TCRdb lists one record per CDR3 protein. The table records about 370,000 distinct CDR3 sequences, about 17% of them present only once. Source material: peripheral blood. The receptors were gathered from an adult woman with stable Graves' hyperthyroidism.

This clonotype has ten or more counts. J is TRBJ1-6 and V is TRBV29-1; 7 bases map to TRBD1. The V gene end was trimmed by 7 bases and the J gene end by 4 bases; junction bases not matched to a gene: 4. The germline V gene has CDR1 SQVTM and CDR2 ANQGSEA. The CDR3 runs 13 residues. As DNA, the CDR3 is TGCAGCGCCCGGGACAGTTATAATTCACCCCTCCACTTT. Encoded protein: CSARDSYNSPLHF.

The sample holds many counts of this clonotype. J is TRBJ2-7 and V is TRBV6-2 or TRBV6-3, with a possible D match to TRBD2 (6 bases). Trimming stripped 7 bases from V and 6 bases from J, with 13 bases between. Germline V gene data show CDR1 as MNHEY and CDR2 as SVGEGT. CDR3 length: 12 residues. The CDR3 reads CASTGDSLEQYF. The DNA of the CDR3 is TGTGCCAGCACGGGGGACTCCCTCGAGCAGTACTTC.

This clonotype was observed a few times. The gene calls are TRBV12-5 and TRBJ2-2; 11 nucleotides line up with TRBD2. V was pared by 2 bases and J by 0 bases, with 11 bases of the junction left unmatched. The length of the CDR3 is 20 residues. Germline assignment: CDR1 LGHNT and CDR2 FRNRAP. DNA for the CDR3: TGTGCTAGTGGTTTGAGGATCCCCGGACTAGCGGGCCCGAACACCGGGGAGCTGTTTTTT. Its translation: CASGLRIPGLAGPNTGELFF.

This clonotype was counted many times. The chain has TRBV7-2 and TRBJ1-1, with TRBD1 matching 8 bases. Germline assignment: CDR1 SGHTA and CDR2 FQGNSA. The CDR3 length is 16 residues. V dropped 2 bases and J dropped 4; count of bases not matched to a gene: 9. The CDR3 nucleotides read TGTGCCAGCAGCTTATCGGACAGGGTCGTTCGCACTGAAGCTTTCTTT. Residues: CASSLSDRVVRTEAFF.

This clonotype has only a few counts. J is TRBJ1-1 and V is TRBV28; D not certain. CDR1 is MDHEN and CDR2 is SYDVKM in the germline V gene. This CDR3 contains 14 residues. Trimming pared 3 bases from V and 0 bases from J, leaving 8 bases between. CDR3 loop: CASSFPPMNTEAFF. The DNA of the CDR3 is TGTGCCAGCAGTTTTCCACCGATGAACACTGAAGCTTTCTTT.

This clonotype was found many times. Possible read error: a much larger clone is one base away. This rearrangement joins TRBV6-1 to TRBJ1-1, with D perhaps matching TRBD1 (6 bases). The V and J ends lost 5 bases and 1 base respectively, with 8 bases between them. CDR1 and CDR2 from the germline V gene are MNHNS and SASEGT. The CDR3 spans 13 residues. In nucleotides, the CDR3 is TGTGCCAGCAGTATGGACAGGAACACTGAAGCTTTCTTT. This encodes CASSMDRNTEAFF.

The V gene is TRBV28, the J gene TRBJ2-6, with D unclear. V lost 7 bases to trimming and J lost 0 bases, with 19 bases between them. Germline assignment: CDR1 MDHEN and CDR2 SYDVKM. CDR3 length equals 18 residues. The CDR3 sequence: CASTFGSMGSSGANVLTF. The CDR3 DNA sequence: TGTGCCAGCACCTTCGGGTCGATGGGTAGCTCTGGGGCCAACGTCCTGACTTTC.

This clonotype was detected many times. V is TRBV11-2 and J is TRBJ2-2; no clear D. CDR3 length equals 16 residues. The germline gives CDR1 SGHAT, CDR2 FQNNGV. V was pared by 3 bases and J by 1 base, with 12 bases between. CDR3 protein: CASSFGYGKNTGELFF. CDR3 DNA: TGTGCCAGCAGCTTCGGGTATGGGAAGAACACCGGGGAGCTGTTTTTT.

This clonotype was seen at least ten times. The CDR3, as DNA: TGTGCCAGCAGTTTATTCCGGGGTAGCGGGAGCTCGCTTTACGAGCAGTACTTC. It yields the protein CASSLFRGSGSSLYEQYF. V is TRBV28 and J is TRBJ2-7, with TRBD2 identical over 9 bases. With 1 base clipped from V and 4 bases from J, the junction kept 14 bases outside the gene matches. This CDR3 is built from 18 residues. Germline CDR1 and CDR2: MDHEN and SYDVKM.

The sample holds many counts of this clonotype. V and J are TRBV25-1 and TRBJ2-7; possible D gene TRBD1, 8 bases. The CDR3 contains 14 residues. V was pared by 4 bases and J by 5 bases, with 15 bases between. CDR1 is MGHDK and CDR2 is SYGVNS in the germline V gene. CDR3 sequence (DNA): TGTGCCAGCAGTGCACAGGGGGGGATCGACGAGCAGTACTTC. Protein: CASSAQGGIDEQYF.

As for this clonotype: At one end, the junction sequence differs from germline, possibly due to a read error. CDR3 sequence reads: CASSEQGPGELCF. CDR3 coding DNA: TGCGCCAGCAGCGAACAGGGACCCGGGGAGCTGTGTTTT. J is TRBJ2-2 and V is TRBV5-1; perhaps TRBD1 as D (6 bases). This CDR3 region has 13 residues. CDR1 and CDR2 (germline): SGHRS, YFSETQ.

The chain couples TRBV20-1 to TRBJ1-1, with D possibly being TRBD1 (6 bases). The ends were cut back, 0 bases at V and 3 bases at J, with 14 bases in the middle. Germline V lookup: CDR1 DFQATT, CDR2 SNEGSKA (reference sequence). There are 15 residues in the CDR3. This CDR3 reads CSARDLRQGYTEAFF. The CDR3 DNA sequence: TGCAGTGCTAGAGATCTTCGCCAGGGGTACACTGAAGCTTTCTTT.

This clonotype showed up many times. This sequence joins TRBV6-5 and TRBJ2-7; 8 bases align to TRBD2. The junction had 5 bases not matched to a gene; V was cut back by 2 bases and J by 5 bases. The CDR3 consists of 14 residues. In germline, CDR1 is MNHEY, CDR2 SVGAGI. DNA for the CDR3: TGTGCCAGCAGTTACGGCGGGGGGATCCACGAGCAGTACTTC. Protein sequence: CASSYGGGIHEQYF.